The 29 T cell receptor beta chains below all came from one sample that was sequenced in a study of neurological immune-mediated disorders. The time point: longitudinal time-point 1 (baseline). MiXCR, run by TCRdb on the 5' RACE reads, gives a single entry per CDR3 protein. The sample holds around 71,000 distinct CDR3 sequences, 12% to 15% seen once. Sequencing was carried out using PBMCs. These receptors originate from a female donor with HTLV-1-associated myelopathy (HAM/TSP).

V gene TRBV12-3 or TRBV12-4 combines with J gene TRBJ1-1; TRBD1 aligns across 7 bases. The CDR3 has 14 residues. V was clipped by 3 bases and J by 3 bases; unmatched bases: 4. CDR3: CASSFPTGYTEAFF. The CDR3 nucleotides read TGTGCCAGCAGTTTCCCGACAGGGTACACTGAAGCTTTCTTT.

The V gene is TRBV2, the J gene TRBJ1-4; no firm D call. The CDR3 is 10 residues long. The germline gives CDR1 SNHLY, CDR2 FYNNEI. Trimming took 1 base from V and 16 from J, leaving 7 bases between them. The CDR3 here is CASSEGRPFF. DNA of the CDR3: TGTGCCAGCAGTGAAGGCAGACCGTTTTTT.

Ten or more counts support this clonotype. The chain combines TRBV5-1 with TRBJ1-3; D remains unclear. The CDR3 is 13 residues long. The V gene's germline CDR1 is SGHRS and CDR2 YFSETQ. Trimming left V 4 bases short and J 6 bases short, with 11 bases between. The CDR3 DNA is TGCGCCAGCAGCGAGACCAAGTCAAACACCATATATTTT. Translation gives CASSETKSNTIYF.

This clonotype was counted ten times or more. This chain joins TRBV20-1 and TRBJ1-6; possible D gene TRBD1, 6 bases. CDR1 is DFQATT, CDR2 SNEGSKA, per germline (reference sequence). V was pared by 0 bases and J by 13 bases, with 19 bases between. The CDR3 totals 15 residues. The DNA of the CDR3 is TGCAGTGCTAGAGATCATTTAACAGGGATTTCTCCCCTCCACTTT. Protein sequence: CSARDHLTGISPLHF.

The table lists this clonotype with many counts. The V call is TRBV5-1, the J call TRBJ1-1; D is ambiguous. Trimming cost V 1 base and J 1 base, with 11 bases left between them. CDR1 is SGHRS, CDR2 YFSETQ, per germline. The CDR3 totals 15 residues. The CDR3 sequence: CASSLNPWGNTEAFF. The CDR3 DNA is TGCGCCAGCAGCTTGAACCCGTGGGGGAACACTGAAGCTTTCTTT. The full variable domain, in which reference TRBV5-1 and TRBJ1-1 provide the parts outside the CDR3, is KAGVTQTPRYLIKTRGQQVTLSCSPISGHRSVSWYQQTPGQGLQFLFEYFSETQRNKGNFPGRFSGRQFSNSRSEMNVSTLELGDSALYLCASSLNPWGNTEAFFGQGTRLTVV.

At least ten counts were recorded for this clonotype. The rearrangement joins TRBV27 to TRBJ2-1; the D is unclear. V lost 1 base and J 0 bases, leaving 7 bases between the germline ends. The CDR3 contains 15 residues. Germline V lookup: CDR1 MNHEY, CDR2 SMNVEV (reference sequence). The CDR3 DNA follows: TGTGCCAGCAGTTTATTGGGTCACTCCTACAATGAGCAGTTCTTC. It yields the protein CASSLLGHSYNEQFF.

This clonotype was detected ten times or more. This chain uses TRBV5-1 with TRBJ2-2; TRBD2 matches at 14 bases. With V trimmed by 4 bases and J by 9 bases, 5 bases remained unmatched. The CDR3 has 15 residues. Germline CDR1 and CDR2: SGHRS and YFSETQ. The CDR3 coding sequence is TGCGCCAGCAGCCCCGGGACTAGCGGGGGCAGGGAGCTGTTTTTT. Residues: CASSPGTSGGRELFF.

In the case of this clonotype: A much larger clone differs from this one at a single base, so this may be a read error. The CDR3 DNA sequence: TGTGCCATCAGTGCGAGGCAAGAGACCCAGTACTTC. This translates into CAISARQETQYF. The chain couples TRBV10-3 to TRBJ2-5; D remains unclear. CDR3 length: 12 amino acids. The germline gives CDR1 ENHRY, CDR2 SYGVKD. V was trimmed by 4 bases and J by 2 bases, leaving 5 bases between them.

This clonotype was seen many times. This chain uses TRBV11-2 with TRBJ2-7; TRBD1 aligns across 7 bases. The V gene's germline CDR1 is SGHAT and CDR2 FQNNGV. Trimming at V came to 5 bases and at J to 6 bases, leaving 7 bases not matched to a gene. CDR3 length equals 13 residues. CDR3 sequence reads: CASSPLTGAEQYF. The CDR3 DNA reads TGTGCCAGCAGCCCACTCACAGGGGCCGAGCAGTACTTC.

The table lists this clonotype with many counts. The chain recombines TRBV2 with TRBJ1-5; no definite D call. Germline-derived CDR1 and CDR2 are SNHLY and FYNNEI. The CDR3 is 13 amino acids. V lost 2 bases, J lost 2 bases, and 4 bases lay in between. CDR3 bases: TGTGCCAGCAGTGAACTTCGCAATCAGCCCCAGCATTTT. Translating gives CASSELRNQPQHF. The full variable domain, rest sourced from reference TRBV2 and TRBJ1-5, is EPEVTQTPSHQVTQMGQEVILRCVPISNHLYFYWYRQILGQKVEFLVSFYNNEISEKSEIFDDQFSVERPDGSNFTLKIRSTKLEDSAMYFCASSELRNQPQHFGDGTRLSIL.

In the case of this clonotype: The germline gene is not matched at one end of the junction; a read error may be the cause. The chain's CDR3 is CASSSGIDEKLVF. CDR3 nucleotides: TGTGCCAGCAGCTCGGGTATAGATGAAAAACTGGTTTTC. The rearrangement links TRBV3-1 to TRBJ1-4; D unclear. Germline V CDR1 and CDR2: LGHDT, YNNKEL (reference sequence). CDR3 length: 13 residues.

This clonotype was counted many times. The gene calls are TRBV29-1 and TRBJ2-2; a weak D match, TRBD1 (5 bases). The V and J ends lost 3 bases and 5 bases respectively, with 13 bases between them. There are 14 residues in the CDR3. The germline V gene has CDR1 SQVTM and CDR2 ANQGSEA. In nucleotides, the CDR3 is TGCAGCGTTGATAGGCAGGGTGATACCGGGGAGCTGTTTTTT. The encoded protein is CSVDRQGDTGELFF.

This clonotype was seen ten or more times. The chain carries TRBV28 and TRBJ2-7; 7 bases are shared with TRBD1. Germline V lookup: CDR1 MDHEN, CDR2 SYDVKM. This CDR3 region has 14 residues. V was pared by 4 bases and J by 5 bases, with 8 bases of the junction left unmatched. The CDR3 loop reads CASSSRGQGDEQYF. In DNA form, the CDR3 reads TGTGCCAGCAGTTCAAGGGGGCAAGGGGACGAGCAGTACTTC.

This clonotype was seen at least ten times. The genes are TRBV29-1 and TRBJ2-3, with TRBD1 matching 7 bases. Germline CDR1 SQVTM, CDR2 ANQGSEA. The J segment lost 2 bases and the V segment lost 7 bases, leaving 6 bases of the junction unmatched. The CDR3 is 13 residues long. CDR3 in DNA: TGCAGCGCCCTGGGACAGTACACAGATACGCAGTATTTT. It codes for CSALGQYTDTQYF.

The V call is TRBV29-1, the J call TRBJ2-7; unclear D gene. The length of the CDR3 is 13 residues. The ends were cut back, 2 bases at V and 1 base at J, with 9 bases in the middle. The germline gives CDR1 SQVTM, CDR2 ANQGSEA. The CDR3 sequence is CSVESGDSYEQYF. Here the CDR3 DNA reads TGCAGCGTTGAATCTGGGGATTCCTACGAGCAGTACTTC.

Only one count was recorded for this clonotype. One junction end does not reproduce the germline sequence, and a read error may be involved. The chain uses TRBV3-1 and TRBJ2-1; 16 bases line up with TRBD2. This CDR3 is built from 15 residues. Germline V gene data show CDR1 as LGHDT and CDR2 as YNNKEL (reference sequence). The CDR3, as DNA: TGTGACAGCAGCCCCATGGGACTAGCGGGGGGGGAACAGTTCTTC. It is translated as CDSSPMGLAGGEQFF.

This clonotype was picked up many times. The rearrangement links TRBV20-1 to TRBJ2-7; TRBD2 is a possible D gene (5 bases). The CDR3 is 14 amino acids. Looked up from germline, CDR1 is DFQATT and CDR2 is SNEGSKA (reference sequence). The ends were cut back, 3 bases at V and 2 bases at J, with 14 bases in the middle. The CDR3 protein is CSASEGTLTYEQYF. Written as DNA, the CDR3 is TGCAGTGCTAGCGAGGGAACTCTGACCTACGAGCAGTACTTC.

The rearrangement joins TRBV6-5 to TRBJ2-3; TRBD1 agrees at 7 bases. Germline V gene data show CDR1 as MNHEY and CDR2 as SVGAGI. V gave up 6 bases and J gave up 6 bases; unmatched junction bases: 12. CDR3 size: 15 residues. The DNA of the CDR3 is TGTGCCAGCAGCACGTCCGGGACAGAGGTGGATACGCAGTATTTT. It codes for CASSTSGTEVDTQYF.

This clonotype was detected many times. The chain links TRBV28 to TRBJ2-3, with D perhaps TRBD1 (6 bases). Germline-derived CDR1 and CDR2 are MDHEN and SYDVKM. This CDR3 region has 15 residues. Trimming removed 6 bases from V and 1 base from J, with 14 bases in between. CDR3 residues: CASSPTGKGTDTQYF. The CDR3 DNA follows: TGTGCCAGCAGCCCCACAGGGAAGGGCACAGATACGCAGTATTTT.

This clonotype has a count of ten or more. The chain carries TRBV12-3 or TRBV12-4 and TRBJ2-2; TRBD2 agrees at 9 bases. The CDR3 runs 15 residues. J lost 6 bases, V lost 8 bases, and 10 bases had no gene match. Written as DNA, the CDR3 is TGTGCCAGCTCGACGGCGGGGGGGCCGGCCGGGGAGCTGTTTTTT. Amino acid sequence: CASSTAGGPAGELFF.

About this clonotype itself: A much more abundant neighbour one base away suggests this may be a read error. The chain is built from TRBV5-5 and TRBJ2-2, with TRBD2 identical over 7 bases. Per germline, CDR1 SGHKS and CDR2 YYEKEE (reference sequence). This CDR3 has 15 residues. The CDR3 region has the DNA TGTGCCAGCGAACAGGCCGGCGGGAGCACCTGGGAGCTGTTTTTT. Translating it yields CASEQAGGSTWELFF.

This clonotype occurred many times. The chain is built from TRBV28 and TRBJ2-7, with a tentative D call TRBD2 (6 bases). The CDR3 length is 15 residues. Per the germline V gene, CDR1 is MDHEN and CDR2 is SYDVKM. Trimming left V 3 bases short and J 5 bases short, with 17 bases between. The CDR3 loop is CASSLSWRDGHEQYF. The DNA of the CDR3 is TGTGCCAGCAGTTTGAGTTGGAGGGACGGCCACGAGCAGTACTTC.

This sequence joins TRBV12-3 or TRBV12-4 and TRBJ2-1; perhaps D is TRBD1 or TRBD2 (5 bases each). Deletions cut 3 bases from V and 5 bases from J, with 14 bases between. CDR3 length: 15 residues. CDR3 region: CASSLGPIDDNEQFF. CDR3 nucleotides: TGTGCCAGCAGTTTGGGACCCATAGATGACAATGAGCAGTTCTTC.

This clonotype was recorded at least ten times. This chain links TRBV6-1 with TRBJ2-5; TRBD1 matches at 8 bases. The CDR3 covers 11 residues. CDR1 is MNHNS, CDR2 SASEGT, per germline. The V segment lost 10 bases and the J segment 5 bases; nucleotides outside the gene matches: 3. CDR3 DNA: TGTGCCATACGACAGGGGGAGACCCAGTACTTC. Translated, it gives CAIRQGETQYF.

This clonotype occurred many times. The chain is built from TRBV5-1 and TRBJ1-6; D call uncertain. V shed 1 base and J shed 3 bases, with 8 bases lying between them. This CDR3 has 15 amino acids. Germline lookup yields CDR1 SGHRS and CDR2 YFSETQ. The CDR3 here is CASSLSRIYNSPLHF. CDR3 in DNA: TGCGCCAGCAGCTTGTCCCGTATCTATAATTCACCCCTCCACTTT.

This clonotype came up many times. As DNA, the CDR3 is TGTGCCAGCAGCGGATATCGACAGGACGAGCAGTACTTC. It specifies CASSGYRQDEQYF. The chain joins TRBV7-2 to TRBJ2-7, with TRBD1 as a possible D gene (6 bases). The germline V gene encodes CDR1 SGHTA and CDR2 FQGNSA. CDR3 size: 13 residues. The V gene lost 5 bases and the J gene lost 5 bases, with 13 bases spanning the gap.

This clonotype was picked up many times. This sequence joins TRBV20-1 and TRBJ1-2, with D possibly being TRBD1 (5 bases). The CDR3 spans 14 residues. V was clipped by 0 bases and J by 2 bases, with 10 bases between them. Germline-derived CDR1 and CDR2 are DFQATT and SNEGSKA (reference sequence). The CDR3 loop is CSARDSGTNYGYTF. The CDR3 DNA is TGCAGTGCTAGAGATTCAGGGACGAACTATGGCTACACCTTC.

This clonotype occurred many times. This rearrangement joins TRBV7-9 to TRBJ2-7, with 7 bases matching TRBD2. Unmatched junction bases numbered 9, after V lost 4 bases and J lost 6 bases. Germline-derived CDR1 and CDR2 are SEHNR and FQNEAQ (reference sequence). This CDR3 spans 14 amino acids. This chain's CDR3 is CASSSSWEGREQYF. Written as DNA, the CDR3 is TGTGCCAGCAGCTCATCATGGGAGGGGCGCGAGCAGTACTTC.

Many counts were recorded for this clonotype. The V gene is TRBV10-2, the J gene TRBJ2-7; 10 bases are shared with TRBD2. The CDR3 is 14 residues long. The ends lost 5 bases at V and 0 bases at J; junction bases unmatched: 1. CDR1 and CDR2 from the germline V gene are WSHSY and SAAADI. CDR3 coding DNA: TGCGCCAGCAGTACTAGCGGGAACTCCTACGAGCAGTACTTC. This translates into CASSTSGNSYEQYF.